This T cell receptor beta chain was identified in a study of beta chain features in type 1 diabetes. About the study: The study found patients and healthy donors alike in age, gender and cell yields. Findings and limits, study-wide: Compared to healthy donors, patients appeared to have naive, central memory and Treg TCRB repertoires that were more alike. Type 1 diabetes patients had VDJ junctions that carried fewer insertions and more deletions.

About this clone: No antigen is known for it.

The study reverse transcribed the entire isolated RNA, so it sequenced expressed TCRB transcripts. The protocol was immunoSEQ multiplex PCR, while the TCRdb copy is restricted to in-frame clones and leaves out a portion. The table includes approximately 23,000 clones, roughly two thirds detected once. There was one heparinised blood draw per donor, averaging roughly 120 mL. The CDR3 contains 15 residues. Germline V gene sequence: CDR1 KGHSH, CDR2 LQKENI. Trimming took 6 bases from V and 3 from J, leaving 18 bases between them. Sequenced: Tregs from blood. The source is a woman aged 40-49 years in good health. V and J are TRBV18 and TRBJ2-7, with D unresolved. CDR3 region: CASSSVGGANYEQYF. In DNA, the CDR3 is TGTGCCAGCTCCTCTGTCGGTGGAGCGAACTACGAGCAGTACTTC.